This T cell receptor (beta chain) is from a study of T cell changes during pregnancy in multiple sclerosis (dated by TCRdb to about 2019). For context, the study as a whole: The study looked at changes in the T cell repertoire across pregnancy in women with multiple sclerosis.

The library was made by the immunoSEQ multiplex PCR assay. TCRdb carries this immuneACCESS record with in-frame sequences only. Its versions omit some clonotypes, under half of them owing to an unresolved V gene in the studies checked, with the rest unexplained. In this sample the table shows approximately 9,000 clones, 83% of which occur a single time. Around a sixth of the sample comes from the top ten. This clone is judged medium-sized (0.01 to 0.1%). Its binding antigen is unknown. No per-base quality is available; no much larger clone lies one base away. At the DNA level, this CDR3 is encoded by other sequences in the same sample as well. A distance of 16 bases separates the germline ends of V and J, which lose 4 bases and 3 bases respectively. Looking up the germline V gene yields CDR1 SGDLS and CDR2 YYNGEE. There are 16 amino acids in the CDR3, from cysteine to phenylalanine inclusive. Just the 48-base CDR3 DNA is kept, in frame starting at base 1.

Sequencing used CD8+ T cells from peripheral blood mononuclear cells, obtained in the third trimester of pregnancy. The sequence was obtained from a female donor in good health, enrolled as a control in a pregnancy study. Rearrangement joined TRBV9 to TRBJ1-4; TRBD1 is perhaps the D gene, given 6 matching bases. CDR3 protein: CASSPSPKGANEKLFF. The bases read TGTGCCAGCAGCCCGAGCCCAAAGGGGGCTAATGAAAAACTGTTTTTT.